A selection of T cell receptor beta chains follows, all from one sample in a study of blood T cells in healthy people across ages. Each CDR3 protein is one row after TCRdb ran MiXCR on the 5' RACE reads. This sample has 1.5 million to 2 million distinct CDR3 sequences, with 28% found just once. The sequencing sample was made of blood. The receptors shown here come from a woman younger than 45 in good health. The conserved cysteine and the conserved F or W are not part of the CDR3 here. Only part of the rows carry a size: once, few, many, or a class if the clone is expanded.

size,V,J,CDR3
many,TRBV11-2,TRBJ2-3,ASSLVVAGDYTDTQY
NA,TRBV3-1,TRBJ1-2,ASSLGFYYGYT
NA,TRBV9,TRBJ2-5,ASSVGKGVETQY
few,TRBV28,TRBJ2-7,ASSLAGLVGGDEQY
once,TRBV12-3/TRBV12-4,TRBJ2-3,ASSLTPGLAGRLTDTQY
NA,TRBV28,TRBJ1-1,ASSFIVGSTEAF
few,TRBV6-6,TRBJ2-3,ASSDAPRNPRDTQY
NA,TRBV20-1,TRBJ1-6,SANRADSPLH
few,TRBV7-2,NA,ASSLESGLDCGTQY
NA,TRBV16,TRBJ1-6,ASSQSPRGNSPLH
NA,TRBV5-1,TRBJ2-6,ASSTQGRASLSGANVLT
many,TRBV15,TRBJ2-1,ATSLRWDSSYNEQF
NA,TRBV28,TRBJ2-7,ASSLRGLTTYEQY
NA,TRBV29-1,TRBJ2-5,SVEGVSGETQY
NA,TRBV4-1,TRBJ1-2,ASSQDVAVNYGYT
NA,TRBV4-2,TRBJ1-1,ASSQKGRPEAF
NA,TRBV7-2,TRBJ2-7,ASGGGTSPYEQY
NA,TRBV18,TRBJ1-1,ASSPPNGPLNTEAF
few,TRBV20-1,TRBJ2-7,SAVDGSRDEQY
NA,TRBV20-1,TRBJ1-1,SAPREVEAF
NA,TRBV20-1,TRBJ1-6,SARMAGGSPPH
NA,TRBV5-1,TRBJ2-7,ASSMRQRGGSYEQY
many,TRBV7-2,TRBJ2-3,ASSLRGQSTDTQY
few,TRBV7-2,TRBJ2-7,ASSPTPGTHEQY
NA,TRBV4-3,TRBJ1-4,ASSQDSRARDEKLF
many,TRBV10-2,TRBJ2-7,ASRGLTTYEQY
few,TRBV7-8,TRBJ1-1,ASSLQVGGAF
NA,TRBV2,TRBJ2-7,ASSGTPRHTYEQY
NA,TRBV10-3,TRBJ2-1,AISESGRQRYNEQF
NA,TRBV7-9,TRBJ2-5,ASSPPQVDQETQY
many,TRBV29-1,TRBJ1-2,CVEEEGGYT
many,TRBV4-1,TRBJ2-7,ASSQDIPRGGMGQY
NA,TRBV7-2,TRBJ1-2,ASSLGRPGQGAYGYT
many,TRBV15,TRBJ2-4,ATSRGAGVTGAKNIQY
few,TRBV6-1,TRBJ1-2,ASSERSGRGFGYT
NA,TRBV28,NA,ASSLETGVFEQY
once,TRBV7-2,TRBJ1-1,ASSLVHSPVNTEAF